This T cell receptor (beta chain) emerged from a study of T cells in Graves' hyperthyroidism and ophthalmopathy. This clonotype was recorded many times. The investigators amplified TCR beta CDR3 regions from RNA transcripts. The TCR CDR3 first-round RT-PCR relied on the HTBI primer set. TCRdb redid the calling of the multiplex PCR reads with MiXCR, one entry per CDR3 protein. The sample records 500,000 to 750,000 distinct CDR3 sequences, 40% to 55% being singletons. Trimming removed 4 bases from V and 5 bases from J, with 11 bases in between. Germline assignment: CDR1 KGHDR and CDR2 SFDVKD. The CDR3 extends over 13 amino acids.

This chain uses TRBV24-1 with TRBJ2-7; the D is unclear. Sequenced material: peripheral blood or thyroid tissue (not recorded which). This clonotype was obtained from a woman aged 18-29 years with Graves' hyperthyroidism. As DNA, the CDR3 is TGTGCCACCAGTGACCCCGTGCGCGACGAGCAGTACTTC. Residues: CATSDPVRDEQYF.